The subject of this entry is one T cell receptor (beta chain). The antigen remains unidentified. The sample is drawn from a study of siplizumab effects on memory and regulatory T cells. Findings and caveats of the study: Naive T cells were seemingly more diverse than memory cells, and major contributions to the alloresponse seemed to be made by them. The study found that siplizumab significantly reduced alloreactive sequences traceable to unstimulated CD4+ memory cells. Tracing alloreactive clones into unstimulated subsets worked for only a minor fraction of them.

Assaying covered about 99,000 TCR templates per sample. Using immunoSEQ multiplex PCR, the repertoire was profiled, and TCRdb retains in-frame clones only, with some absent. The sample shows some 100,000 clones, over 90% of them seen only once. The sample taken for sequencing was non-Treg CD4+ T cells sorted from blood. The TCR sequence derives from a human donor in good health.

For the CDR3, the DNA is TGTGCCAGCAGTACGACAGGGGGGTTAAGGTACGAGCAGTACTTC. Its translation: CASSTTGGLRYEQYF. The chain couples TRBV28 to TRBJ2-5; 9 nucleotides align to TRBD1. The J call may be wrong; the DNA end is better matched by TRBJ2-7. CDR1 is MDHEN, CDR2 SYDVKM, per germline. CDR3 length equals 15 residues.